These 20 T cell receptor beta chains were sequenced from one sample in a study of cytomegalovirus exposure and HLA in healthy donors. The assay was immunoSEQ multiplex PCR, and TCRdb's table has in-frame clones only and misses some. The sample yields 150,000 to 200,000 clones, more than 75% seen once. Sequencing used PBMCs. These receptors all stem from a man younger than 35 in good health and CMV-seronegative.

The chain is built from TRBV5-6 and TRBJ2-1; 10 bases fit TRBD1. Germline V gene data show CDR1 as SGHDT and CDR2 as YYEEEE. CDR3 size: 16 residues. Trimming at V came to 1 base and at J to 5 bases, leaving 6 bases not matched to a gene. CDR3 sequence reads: CASSLSGTGANNEQFF. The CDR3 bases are TGTGCCAGCAGCTTGTCCGGGACAGGGGCCAACAATGAGCAGTTCTTC.

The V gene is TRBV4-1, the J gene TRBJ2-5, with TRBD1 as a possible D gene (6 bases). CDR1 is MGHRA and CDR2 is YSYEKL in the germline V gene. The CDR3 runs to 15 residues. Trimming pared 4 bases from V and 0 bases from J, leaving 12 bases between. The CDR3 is CASSLGTTYQETQYF. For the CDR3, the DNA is TGCGCCAGCAGCCTCGGGACAACGTACCAAGAGACCCAGTACTTC.

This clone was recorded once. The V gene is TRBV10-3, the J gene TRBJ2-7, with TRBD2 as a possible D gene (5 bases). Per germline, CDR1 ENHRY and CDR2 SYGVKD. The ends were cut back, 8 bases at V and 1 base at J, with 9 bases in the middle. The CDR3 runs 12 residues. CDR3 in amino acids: CAIGSVSYEQYV. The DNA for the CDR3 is TGTGCCATCGGGAGCGTTTCCTACGAGCAGTACGTC.

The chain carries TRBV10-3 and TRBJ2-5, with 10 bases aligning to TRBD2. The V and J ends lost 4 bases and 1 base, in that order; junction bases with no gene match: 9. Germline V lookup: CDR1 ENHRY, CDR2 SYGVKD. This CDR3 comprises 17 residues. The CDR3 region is CAISVALAGGFQETQYF. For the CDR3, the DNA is TGTGCCATCAGTGTTGCCTTAGCGGGGGGATTCCAAGAGACCCAGTACTTC.

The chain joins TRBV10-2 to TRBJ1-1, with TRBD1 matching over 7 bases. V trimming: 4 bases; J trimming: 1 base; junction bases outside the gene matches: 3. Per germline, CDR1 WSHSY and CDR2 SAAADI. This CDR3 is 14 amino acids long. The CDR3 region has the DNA TGCGCCAGCAGTGTAACAGGGGAGAACACTGAAGCTTTCTTT. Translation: CASSVTGENTEAFF.

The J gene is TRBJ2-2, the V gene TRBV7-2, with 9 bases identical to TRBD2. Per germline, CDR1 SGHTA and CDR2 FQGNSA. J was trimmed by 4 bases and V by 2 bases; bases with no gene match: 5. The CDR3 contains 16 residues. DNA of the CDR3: TGTGCCAGCAGCTTACCGGGACTAGCAGTCACCGGGGAGCTGTTTTTT. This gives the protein CASSLPGLAVTGELFF.

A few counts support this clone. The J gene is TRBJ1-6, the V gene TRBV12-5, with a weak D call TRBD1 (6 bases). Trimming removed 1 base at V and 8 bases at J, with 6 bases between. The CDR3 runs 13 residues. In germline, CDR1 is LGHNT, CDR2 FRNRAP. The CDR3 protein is CASGLEGDSPLHF. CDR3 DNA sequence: TGTGCTAGTGGTTTGGAGGGGGATTCACCCCTCCACTTT.

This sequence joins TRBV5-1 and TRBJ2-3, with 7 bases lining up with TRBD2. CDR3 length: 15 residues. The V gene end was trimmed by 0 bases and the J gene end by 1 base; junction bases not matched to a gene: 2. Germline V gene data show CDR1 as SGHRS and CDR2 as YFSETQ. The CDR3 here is CASSLGTSGTDTQYF. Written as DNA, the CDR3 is TGCGCCAGCAGCTTGGGGACTAGTGGCACAGATACGCAGTATTTT.

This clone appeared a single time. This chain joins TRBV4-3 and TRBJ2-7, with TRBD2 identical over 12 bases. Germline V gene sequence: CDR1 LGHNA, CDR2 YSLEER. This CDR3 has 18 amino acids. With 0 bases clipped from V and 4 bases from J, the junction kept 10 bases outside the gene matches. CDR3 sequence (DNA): TGCGCCAGCAGCCAAGAGATTACCTTGGGGACTAGCGGGTACGAGCAGTACTTC. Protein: CASSQEITLGTSGYEQYF.

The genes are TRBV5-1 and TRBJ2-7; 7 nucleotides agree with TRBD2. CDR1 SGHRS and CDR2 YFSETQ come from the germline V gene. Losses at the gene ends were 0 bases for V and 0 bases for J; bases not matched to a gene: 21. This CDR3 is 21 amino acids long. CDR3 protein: CASSLDSEGLAVKSSSYEQYF. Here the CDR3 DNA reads TGCGCCAGCAGCTTGGATTCCGAGGGGCTAGCGGTCAAATCAAGCTCCTACGAGCAGTACTTC. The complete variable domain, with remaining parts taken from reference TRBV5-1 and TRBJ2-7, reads KAGVTQTPRYLIKTRGQQVTLSCSPISGHRSVSWYQQTPGQGLQFLFEYFSETQRNKGNFPGRFSGRQFSNSRSEMNVSTLELGDSALYLCASSLDSEGLAVKSSSYEQYFGPGTRLTVT.

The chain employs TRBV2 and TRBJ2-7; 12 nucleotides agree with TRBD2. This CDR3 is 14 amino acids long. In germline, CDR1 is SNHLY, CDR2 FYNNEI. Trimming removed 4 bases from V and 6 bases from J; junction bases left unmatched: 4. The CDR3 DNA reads TGTGCCAGCAGTGTTCTAGCGGGGGGGAGCGAGCAGTACGTC. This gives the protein CASSVLAGGSEQYV.

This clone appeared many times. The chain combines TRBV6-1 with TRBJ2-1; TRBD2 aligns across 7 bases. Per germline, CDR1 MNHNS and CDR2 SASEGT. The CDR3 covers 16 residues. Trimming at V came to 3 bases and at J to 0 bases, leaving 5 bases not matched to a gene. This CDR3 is CASSESGGGSYNEQFF. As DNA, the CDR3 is TGTGCCAGCAGTGAGTCCGGCGGGGGCTCCTACAATGAGCAGTTCTTC.

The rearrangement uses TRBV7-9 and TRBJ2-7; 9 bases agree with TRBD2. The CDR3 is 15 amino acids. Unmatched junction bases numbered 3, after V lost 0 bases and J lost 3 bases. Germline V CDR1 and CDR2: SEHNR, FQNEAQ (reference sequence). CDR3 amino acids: CASSLAGREGYEQYF. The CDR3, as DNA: TGTGCCAGCAGCTTAGCGGGGCGGGAGGGCTACGAGCAGTACTTC.

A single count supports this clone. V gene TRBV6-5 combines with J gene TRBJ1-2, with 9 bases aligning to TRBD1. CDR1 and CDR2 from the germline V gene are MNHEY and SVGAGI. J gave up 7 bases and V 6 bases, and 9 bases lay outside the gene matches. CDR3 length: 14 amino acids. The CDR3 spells CASREGQGFGGYTF. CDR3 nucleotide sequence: TGTGCCAGCAGGGAGGGACAGGGATTTGGTGGCTACACCTTC.

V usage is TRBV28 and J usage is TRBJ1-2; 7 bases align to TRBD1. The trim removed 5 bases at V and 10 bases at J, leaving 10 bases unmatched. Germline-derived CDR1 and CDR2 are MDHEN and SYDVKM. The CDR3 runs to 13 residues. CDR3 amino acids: CASSATGARAYTF. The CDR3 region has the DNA TGTGCCAGCAGTGCAACAGGGGCACGGGCCTACACCTTC.

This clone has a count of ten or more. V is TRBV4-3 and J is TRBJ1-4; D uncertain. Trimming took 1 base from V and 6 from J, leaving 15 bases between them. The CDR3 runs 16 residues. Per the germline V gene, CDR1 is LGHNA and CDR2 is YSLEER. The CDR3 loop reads CASSQGRLVTDEKLFF. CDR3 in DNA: TGCGCCAGCAGCCAAGGTCGTTTAGTAACCGATGAAAAACTGTTTTTT.

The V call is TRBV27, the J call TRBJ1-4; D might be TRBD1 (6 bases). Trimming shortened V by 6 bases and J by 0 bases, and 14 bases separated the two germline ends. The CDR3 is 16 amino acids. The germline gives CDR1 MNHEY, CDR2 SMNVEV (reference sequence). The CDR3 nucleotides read TGTGCCAGCAGACCGACGGGACAACCAACTAATGAAAAACTGTTTTTT. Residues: CASRPTGQPTNEKLFF.

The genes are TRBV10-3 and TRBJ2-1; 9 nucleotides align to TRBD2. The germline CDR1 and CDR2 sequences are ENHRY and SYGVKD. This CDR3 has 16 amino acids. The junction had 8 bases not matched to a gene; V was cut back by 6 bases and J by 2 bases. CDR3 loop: CAISPTGGGAYNEQFF. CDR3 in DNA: TGTGCCATCAGCCCGACGGGCGGGGGGGCCTACAATGAGCAGTTCTTC.

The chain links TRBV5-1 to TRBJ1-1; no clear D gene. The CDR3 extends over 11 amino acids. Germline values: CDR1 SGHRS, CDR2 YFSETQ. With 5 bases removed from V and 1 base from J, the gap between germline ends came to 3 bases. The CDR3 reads CASSQNTEAFF. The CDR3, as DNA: TGCGCCAGCAGTCAGAACACTGAAGCTTTCTTT.

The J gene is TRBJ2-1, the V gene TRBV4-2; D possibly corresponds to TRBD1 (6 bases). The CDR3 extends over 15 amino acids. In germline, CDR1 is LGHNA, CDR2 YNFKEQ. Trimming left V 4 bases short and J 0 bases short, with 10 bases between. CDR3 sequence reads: CASSLGQSSYNEQFF. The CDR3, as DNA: TGTGCCAGCAGCCTAGGACAGAGCTCCTACAATGAGCAGTTCTTC.